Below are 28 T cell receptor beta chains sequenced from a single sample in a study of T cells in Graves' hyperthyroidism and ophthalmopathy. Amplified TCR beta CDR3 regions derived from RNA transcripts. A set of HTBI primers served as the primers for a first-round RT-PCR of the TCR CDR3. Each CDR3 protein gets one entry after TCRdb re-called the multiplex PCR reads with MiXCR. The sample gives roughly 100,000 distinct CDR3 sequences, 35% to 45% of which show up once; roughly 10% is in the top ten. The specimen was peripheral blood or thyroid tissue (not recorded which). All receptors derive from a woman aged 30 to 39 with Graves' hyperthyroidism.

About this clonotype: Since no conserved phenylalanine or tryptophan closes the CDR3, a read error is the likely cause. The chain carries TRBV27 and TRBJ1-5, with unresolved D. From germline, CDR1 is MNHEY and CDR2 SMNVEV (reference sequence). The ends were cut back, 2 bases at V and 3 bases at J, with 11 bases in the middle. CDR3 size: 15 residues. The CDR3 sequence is CASSLGIPYNQPQHL. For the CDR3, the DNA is TGTGCCAGCAGTTTAGGGATTCCATACAATCAGCCCCAGCATCTT.

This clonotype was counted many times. The CDR3 region is CASRRTGRYQPQHF. CDR3 nucleotide sequence: TGTGCCAGCAGACGGACAGGGCGCTATCAGCCCCAGCATTTT. The rearrangement links TRBV6-5 to TRBJ1-5; 8 nucleotides line up with TRBD1. Germline lookup yields CDR1 MNHEY and CDR2 SVGAGI. Trimming took 6 bases from V and 5 from J; bases not matched to a gene: 6. The CDR3 loop spans 14 amino acids.

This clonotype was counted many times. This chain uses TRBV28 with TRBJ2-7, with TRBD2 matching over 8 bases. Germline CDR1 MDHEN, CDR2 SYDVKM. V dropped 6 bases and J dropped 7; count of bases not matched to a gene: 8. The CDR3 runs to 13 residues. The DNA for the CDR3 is TGTGCCAGCAGCCCAGCGGGAGATTGGGAGCAGTACTTC. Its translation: CASSPAGDWEQYF.

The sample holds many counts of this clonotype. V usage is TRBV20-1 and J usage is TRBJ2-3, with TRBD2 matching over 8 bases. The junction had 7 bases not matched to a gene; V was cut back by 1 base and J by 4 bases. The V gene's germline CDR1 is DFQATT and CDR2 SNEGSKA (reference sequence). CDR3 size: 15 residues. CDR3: CSARGPGTRSDTQYF. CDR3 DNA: TGCAGTGCTAGAGGTCCTGGGACTAGATCAGATACGCAGTATTTT.

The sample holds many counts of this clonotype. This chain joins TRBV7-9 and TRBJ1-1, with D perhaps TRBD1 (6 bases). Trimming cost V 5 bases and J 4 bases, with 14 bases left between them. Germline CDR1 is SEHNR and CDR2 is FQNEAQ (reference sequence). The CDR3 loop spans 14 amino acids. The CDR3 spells CASSHTGGGTEAFF. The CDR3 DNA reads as TGTGCCAGCAGCCACACGGGGGGCGGCACTGAAGCTTTCTTT.

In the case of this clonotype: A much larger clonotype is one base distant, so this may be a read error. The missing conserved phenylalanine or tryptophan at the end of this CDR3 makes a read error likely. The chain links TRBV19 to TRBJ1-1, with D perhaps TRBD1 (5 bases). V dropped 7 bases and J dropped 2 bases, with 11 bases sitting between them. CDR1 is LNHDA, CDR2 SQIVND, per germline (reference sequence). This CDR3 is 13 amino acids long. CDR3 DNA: TGTGCCAGTACCTCAGGGTTTAACACTGAAGCTTTCCTT. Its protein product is CASTSGFNTEAFL.

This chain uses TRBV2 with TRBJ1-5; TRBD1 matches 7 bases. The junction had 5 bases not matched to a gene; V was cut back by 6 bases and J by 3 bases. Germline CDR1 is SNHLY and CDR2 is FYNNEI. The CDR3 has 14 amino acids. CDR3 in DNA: TGTGCCAGCAGGACAGGGTGGTTCAATCAGCCCCAGCATTTT. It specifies CASRTGWFNQPQHF.

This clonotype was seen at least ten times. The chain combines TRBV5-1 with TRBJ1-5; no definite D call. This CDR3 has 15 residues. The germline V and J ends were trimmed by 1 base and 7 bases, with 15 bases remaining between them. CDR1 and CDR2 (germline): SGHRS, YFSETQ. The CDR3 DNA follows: TGCGCCAGCAGCTTGTCGGGTCTGATCGGGCAGCCCCAGCATTTT. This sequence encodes CASSLSGLIGQPQHF. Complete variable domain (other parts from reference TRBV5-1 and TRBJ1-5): KAGVTQTPRYLIKTRGQQVTLSCSPISGHRSVSWYQQTPGQGLQFLFEYFSETQRNKGNFPGRFSGRQFSNSRSEMNVSTLELGDSALYLCASSLSGLIGQPQHFGDGTRLSIL.

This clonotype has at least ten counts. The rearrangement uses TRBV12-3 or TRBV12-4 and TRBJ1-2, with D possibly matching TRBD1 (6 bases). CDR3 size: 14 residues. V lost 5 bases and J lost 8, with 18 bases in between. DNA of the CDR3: TGTGCCAGCAGTATTCAGGGGTTCTCTCGAGGCTACACCTTC. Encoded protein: CASSIQGFSRGYTF.

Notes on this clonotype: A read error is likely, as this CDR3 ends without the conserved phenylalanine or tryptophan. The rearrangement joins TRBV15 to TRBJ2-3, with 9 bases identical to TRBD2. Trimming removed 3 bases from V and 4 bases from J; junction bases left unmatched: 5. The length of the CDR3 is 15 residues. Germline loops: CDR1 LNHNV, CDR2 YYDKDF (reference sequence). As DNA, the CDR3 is TGTGCCACCAGCAGCTCCCGACTAGCGGCAGATACGCAGTATTCT. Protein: CATSSSRLAADTQYS.

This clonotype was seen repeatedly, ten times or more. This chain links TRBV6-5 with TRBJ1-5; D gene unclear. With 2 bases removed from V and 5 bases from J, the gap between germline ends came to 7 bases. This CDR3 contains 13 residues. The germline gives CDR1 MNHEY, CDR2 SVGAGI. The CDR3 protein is CASSYGLYQPQHF. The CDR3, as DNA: TGTGCCAGCAGTTACGGCTTATATCAGCCCCAGCATTTT.

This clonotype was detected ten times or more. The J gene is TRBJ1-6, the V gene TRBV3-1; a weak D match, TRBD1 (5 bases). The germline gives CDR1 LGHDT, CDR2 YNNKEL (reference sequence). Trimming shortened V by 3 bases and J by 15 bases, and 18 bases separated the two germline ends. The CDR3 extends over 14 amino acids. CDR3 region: CASSQGAGHPRLHF. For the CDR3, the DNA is TGTGCCAGCAGCCAGGGAGCGGGGCACCCGCGCCTCCACTTT.

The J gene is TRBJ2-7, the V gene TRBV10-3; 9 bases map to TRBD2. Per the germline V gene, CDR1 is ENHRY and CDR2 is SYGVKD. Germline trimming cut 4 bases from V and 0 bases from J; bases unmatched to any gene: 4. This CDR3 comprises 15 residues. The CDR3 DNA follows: TGTGCCATCAGTGCGGGTAGCGGGAGCTCCTACGAGCAGTACTTC. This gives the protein CAISAGSGSSYEQYF.

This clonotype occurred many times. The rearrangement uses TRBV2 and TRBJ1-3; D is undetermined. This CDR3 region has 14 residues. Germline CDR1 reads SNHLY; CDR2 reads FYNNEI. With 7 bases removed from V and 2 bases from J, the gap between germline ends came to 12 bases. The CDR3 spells CASTEPNPGNTIYF. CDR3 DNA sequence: TGTGCCAGCACCGAACCGAACCCTGGAAACACCATATATTTT.

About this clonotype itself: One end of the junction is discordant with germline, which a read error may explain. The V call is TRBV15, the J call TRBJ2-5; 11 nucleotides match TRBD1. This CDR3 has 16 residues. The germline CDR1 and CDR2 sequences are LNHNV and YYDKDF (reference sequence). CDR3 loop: CATSRQDRGHQETQYF. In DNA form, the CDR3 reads TGTGCCACCAGCCGTCAGGACAGGGGGCACCAAGAGACCCAGTACTTT.

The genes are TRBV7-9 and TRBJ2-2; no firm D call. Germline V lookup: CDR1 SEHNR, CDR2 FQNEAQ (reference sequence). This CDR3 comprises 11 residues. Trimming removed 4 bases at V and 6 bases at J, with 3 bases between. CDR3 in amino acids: CASSSPGELFF. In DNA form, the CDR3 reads TGTGCCAGCAGCTCCCCCGGGGAGCTGTTTTTT.

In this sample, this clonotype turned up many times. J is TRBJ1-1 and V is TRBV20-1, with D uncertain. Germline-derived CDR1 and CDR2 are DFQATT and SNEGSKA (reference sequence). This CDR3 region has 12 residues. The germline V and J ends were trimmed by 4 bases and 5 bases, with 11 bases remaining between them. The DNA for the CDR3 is TGCAGTGCTATCAGTACGCGGACTGAAGCTTTCTTT. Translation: CSAISTRTEAFF.

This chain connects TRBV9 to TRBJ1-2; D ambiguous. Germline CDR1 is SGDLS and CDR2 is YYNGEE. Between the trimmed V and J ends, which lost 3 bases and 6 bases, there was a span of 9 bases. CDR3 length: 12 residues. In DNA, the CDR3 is TGTGCCAGCAGCGGGGAGAACAATGGCTACACCTTC. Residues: CASSGENNGYTF.

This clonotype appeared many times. In nucleotides, the CDR3 is TGCGCCAGCAGCCGCAGGGGTTATGGCTACACCTTC. Amino acids: CASSRRGYGYTF. The V gene is TRBV4-1, the J gene TRBJ1-2; possible D gene TRBD1, 6 bases. Germline V gene data show CDR1 as MGHRA and CDR2 as YSYEKL. Between the trimmed V and J ends, which lost 4 bases and 5 bases, there was a span of 8 bases. The CDR3 runs 12 residues.

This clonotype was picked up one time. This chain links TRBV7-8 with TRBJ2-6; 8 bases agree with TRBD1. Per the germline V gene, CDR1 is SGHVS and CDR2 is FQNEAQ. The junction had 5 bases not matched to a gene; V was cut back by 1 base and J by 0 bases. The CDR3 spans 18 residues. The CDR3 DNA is TGTGCCAGCAGCTTAGTGGACAGGGATCACTCTGGGGCCAACGTCCTGACTTTC. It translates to CASSLVDRDHSGANVLTF. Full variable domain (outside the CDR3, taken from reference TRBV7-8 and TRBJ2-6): GAGVSQSPRYKVAKRGQDVALRCDPISGHVSLFWYQQALGQGPEFLTYFQNEAQLDKSGLPSDRFFAERPEGSVSTLKIQRTQQEDSAVYLCASSLVDRDHSGANVLTFGAGSRLTVL.

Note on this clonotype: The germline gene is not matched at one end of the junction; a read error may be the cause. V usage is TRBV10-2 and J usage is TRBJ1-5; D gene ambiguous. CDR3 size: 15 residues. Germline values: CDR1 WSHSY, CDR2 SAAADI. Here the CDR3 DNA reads TGCGCCAGCAGAGGCGAGACATCGAGGGATCAGCCCCTGCGTTTT. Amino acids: CASRGETSRDQPLRF.

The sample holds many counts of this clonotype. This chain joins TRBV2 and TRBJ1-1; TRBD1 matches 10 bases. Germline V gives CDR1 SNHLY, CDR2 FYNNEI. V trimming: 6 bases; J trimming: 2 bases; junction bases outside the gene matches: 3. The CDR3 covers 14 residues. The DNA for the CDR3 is TGTGCCAGCAGCGGACAGGGGGGAAACACTGAAGCTTTCTTT. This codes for CASSGQGGNTEAFF. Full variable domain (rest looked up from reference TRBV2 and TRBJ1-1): EPEVTQTPSHQVTQMGQEVILRCVPISNHLYFYWYRQILGQKVEFLVSFYNNEISEKSEIFDDQFSVERPDGSNFTLKIRSTKLEDSAMYFCASSGQGGNTEAFFGQGTRLTVV.

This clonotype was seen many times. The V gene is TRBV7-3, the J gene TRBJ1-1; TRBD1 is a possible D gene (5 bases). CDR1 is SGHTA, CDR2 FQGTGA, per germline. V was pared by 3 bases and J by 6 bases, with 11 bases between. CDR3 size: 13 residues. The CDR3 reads CASSFRGGSEAFF. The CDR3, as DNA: TGTGCCAGCAGCTTTCGGGGGGGATCTGAAGCTTTCTTT.

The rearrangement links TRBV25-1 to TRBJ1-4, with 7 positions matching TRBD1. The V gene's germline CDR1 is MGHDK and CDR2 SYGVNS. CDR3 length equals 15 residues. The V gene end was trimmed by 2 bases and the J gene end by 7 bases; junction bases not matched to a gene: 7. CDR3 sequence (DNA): TGTGCCAGCAGTGAAGCGGGTAGGGGGCGTGAAAAACTGTTTTTT. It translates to CASSEAGRGREKLFF.

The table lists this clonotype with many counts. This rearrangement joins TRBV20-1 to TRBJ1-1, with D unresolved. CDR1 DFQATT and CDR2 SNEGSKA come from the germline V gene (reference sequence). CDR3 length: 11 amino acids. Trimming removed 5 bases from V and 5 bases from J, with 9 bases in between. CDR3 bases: TGCAGTGCTCTGAGGCAGACTGAAGCTTTCTTT. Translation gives CSALRQTEAFF.

The CDR3 coding sequence is TGCAGTGCTAGTGACGCGGGAAGCTCCTACGAGCAGTACTTC. Translation gives CSASDAGSSYEQYF. This sequence joins TRBV20-1 and TRBJ2-7, with D maybe TRBD2 (6 bases). This CDR3 has 14 residues. Germline loops: CDR1 DFQATT, CDR2 SNEGSKA (reference sequence). V dropped 3 bases and J dropped 0 bases, with 12 bases sitting between them.

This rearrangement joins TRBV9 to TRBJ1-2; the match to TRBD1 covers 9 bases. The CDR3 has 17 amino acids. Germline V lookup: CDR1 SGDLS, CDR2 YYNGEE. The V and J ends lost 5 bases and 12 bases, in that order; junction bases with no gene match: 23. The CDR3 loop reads CASSGDGTGWKDYDHTF. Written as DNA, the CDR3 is TGTGCCAGCAGTGGAGATGGGACAGGGTGGAAGGACTATGACCACACCTTC. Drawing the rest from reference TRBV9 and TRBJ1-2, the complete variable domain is DSGVTQTPKHLITATGQRVTLRCSPRSGDLSVYWYQQSLDQGLQFLIQYYNGEERAKGNILERFSAQQFPDLHSELNLSSLELGDSALYFCASSGDGTGWKDYDHTFGSGTRLTVV.

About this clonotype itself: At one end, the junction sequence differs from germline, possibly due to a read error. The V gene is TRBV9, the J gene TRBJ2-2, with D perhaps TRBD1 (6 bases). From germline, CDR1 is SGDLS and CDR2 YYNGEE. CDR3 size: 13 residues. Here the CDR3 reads CANSFAGTGELFF. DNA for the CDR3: TGTGCCAACAGCTTCGCCGGGACAGGGGAGCTGTTTTTT.